This TCR beta chain stems from a study of beta chain features in type 1 diabetes. The investigators reverse transcribed all of the isolated RNA, so they sequenced expressed TCRB transcripts. Clones were sequenced by immunoSEQ multiplex PCR, and TCRdb holds only the in-frame ones, with some missing. Among approximately 44,000 clones listed, about 51% were seen once. Study-wide results and caveats: For TCRB rearrangement, an influence of HLA type remained unresolved here. A pattern of fewer insertions and more deletions at VDJ junctions was seen in type 1 diabetes patients.

Donors underwent one heparinised blood draw, 100 to 150 mL on average. As to this clone: Its specificity is unknown.

Germline lookup yields CDR1 PRHDT and CDR2 FYEKMQ (reference sequence). V lost 4 bases, J lost 10 bases, and 12 bases lay in between. The CDR3 consists of 12 residues. Sequenced: Tregs from blood. The clonotype comes from a woman aged 18-29 years in good health. The V gene is TRBV13, the J gene TRBJ2-3; D not certain. This chain's CDR3 is CASSYGPLAQYF. CDR3 sequence (DNA): TGTGCCAGCAGCTACGGTCCTTTAGCGCAGTATTTT.